Following are 25 T cell receptor beta chains from one sample sequenced in a study of T cell repertoires in ileal Crohn's disease. Here immunoSEQ multiplex PCR was the method, and the copy in TCRdb shows in-frame clones only, minus some. The sample holds 11,000 to 15,000 clones, roughly 80% seen once. The material sequenced was ileal tissue. Receptors were obtained from an adult with Crohn's disease.

The rearrangement joins TRBV27 to TRBJ2-7; D possibly corresponds to TRBD2 (5 bases). Germline loops: CDR1 MNHEY, CDR2 SMNVEV (reference sequence). The CDR3 is 14 amino acids. The germline V and J ends were trimmed by 5 bases and 3 bases, with 14 bases remaining between them. As DNA, the CDR3 is TGTGCCAGCAGTCTATTGACTAACTTCTACGAGCAGTACTTC. Its translation: CASSLLTNFYEQYF.

The CDR3 region is CASSVDSSPTYGYTF. The CDR3 DNA reads as TGTGCCAGCAGCGTAGATAGCTCCCCAACCTATGGCTACACCTTC. The chain employs TRBV9 and TRBJ1-2; the D is unclear. Looked up from germline, CDR1 is SGDLS and CDR2 is YYNGEE. The V gene lost 0 bases and the J gene lost 4 bases, with 13 bases spanning the gap. The CDR3 sequence is 15 residues long.

The genes are TRBV9 and TRBJ2-6; perhaps TRBD2 as D (6 bases). Deletions cut 0 bases from V and 0 bases from J, with 13 bases between. The CDR3 extends over 18 amino acids. CDR1 and CDR2 (germline): SGDLS, YYNGEE. The CDR3 sequence: CASSVGDFRYSGANVLTF. DNA for the CDR3: TGTGCCAGCAGCGTAGGGGACTTTAGGTACTCTGGGGCCAACGTCCTGACTTTC.

The chain couples TRBV7-2 to TRBJ2-7, with 10 bases identical to TRBD1. Trimming cost V 10 bases and J 3 bases; bases outside gene matches: 3. In germline, CDR1 is SGHTA, CDR2 FQGNSA. The CDR3 extends over 12 amino acids. CDR3 sequence reads: CAIRDRGYEQYF. The CDR3 region has the DNA TGTGCCATCCGGGACAGGGGCTACGAGCAGTACTTC.

The rearrangement links TRBV5-6 to TRBJ2-6; a possible D gene is TRBD1 (5 bases). The CDR3 is made up of 16 amino acids. Trimming shortened V by 4 bases and J by 0 bases, and 11 bases separated the two germline ends. Germline V gene sequence: CDR1 SGHDT, CDR2 YYEEEE. CDR3 amino acids: CASSIGHASGANVLTF. As DNA, the CDR3 is TGTGCCAGCAGCATCGGACACGCCTCTGGGGCCAACGTCCTGACTTTC.

The chain is built from TRBV15 and TRBJ1-5, with unresolved D. Trimming stripped 0 bases from V and 7 bases from J, with 7 bases between. Germline CDR1 LNHNV, CDR2 YYDKDF (reference sequence). This CDR3 is 13 amino acids long. The CDR3 protein is CATSRDYEQPQHF. CDR3 nucleotide sequence: TGTGCCACCAGCAGAGATTATGAGCAGCCCCAGCATTTT.

V and J are TRBV7-9 and TRBJ2-7; D is undetermined. Germline V gives CDR1 SEHNR, CDR2 FQNEAQ (reference sequence). V dropped 1 base and J dropped 3 bases, with 13 bases sitting between them. This CDR3 is built from 15 residues. The CDR3 DNA reads as TGTGCCAGCAGCTTAGAAGGCGGAGTTGGCTACGAGCAGTACTTC. It yields the protein CASSLEGGVGYEQYF.

The J gene is TRBJ2-2, the V gene TRBV2, with D possibly being TRBD2 (6 bases). The CDR3 sequence is 15 residues long. From germline, CDR1 is SNHLY and CDR2 FYNNEI. Trimming cost V 4 bases and J 0 bases, with 9 bases left between them. The CDR3 here is CASSGRRANTGELFF. CDR3 sequence (DNA): TGTGCCAGCAGTGGCAGGAGGGCGAACACCGGGGAGCTGTTTTTT.

The J gene is TRBJ1-1, the V gene TRBV7-9, with a tentative D call TRBD1 (6 bases). V shed 5 bases and J shed 5 bases, with 15 bases lying between them. Per germline, CDR1 SEHNR and CDR2 FQNEAQ (reference sequence). The CDR3 covers 14 residues. CDR3 amino acids: CASSPDSFRTEAFF. CDR3 bases: TGTGCCAGCAGCCCGGACAGCTTTAGGACTGAAGCTTTCTTT.

The chain links TRBV6-6 to TRBJ2-3; D remains unclear. The CDR3 loop spans 11 amino acids. CDR1 and CDR2 (germline): MNHNY, SVGAGI (reference sequence). The germline V and J ends were trimmed by 6 bases and 3 bases, with 4 bases remaining between them. CDR3 loop: CASSATDTQYF. The DNA of the CDR3 is TGTGCCAGCAGCGCGACAGATACGCAGTATTTT.

In its sample, this clone ranks as medium-sized. The chain has TRBV2 and TRBJ2-7; D may be TRBD1 (6 bases). This CDR3 is built from 15 residues. V lost 5 bases and J lost 3, with 17 bases in between. Germline lookup yields CDR1 SNHLY and CDR2 FYNNEI. The CDR3 DNA reads as TGTGCCAGCAGTTGGACAGAGTCCCGATACTACGAGCAGTACTTC. Its translation: CASSWTESRYYEQYF.

The V and J genes are TRBV5-1 and TRBJ2-7, with D possibly TRBD1 on 5 matching bases. This CDR3 has 14 amino acids. V shed 4 bases and J shed 2 bases, with 13 bases lying between them. Germline values: CDR1 SGHRS, CDR2 YFSETQ. The CDR3 nucleotides are TGCGCCAGCAGCCTCCGAACAGGAGCCTACGAGCAGTACTTC. Protein sequence: CASSLRTGAYEQYF.

As to this clone: This CDR3 is also generated by other DNA sequences in the sample. V gene TRBV19 combines with J gene TRBJ1-1; D gene ambiguous. The CDR3 spans 13 residues. The germline V gene encodes CDR1 LNHDA and CDR2 SQIVND (reference sequence). Trimming took 6 bases from V and 1 from J, leaving 9 bases between them. The CDR3, as DNA: TGTGCCAGTAGCGGACGGGAGAACACTGAAGCTTTCTTT. Translating it yields CASSGRENTEAFF.

The chain joins TRBV30 to TRBJ2-6; TRBD1 is a possible D gene (5 bases). Germline-derived CDR1 and CDR2 are GTSNPN and SVGIG (reference sequence). Trimming shortened V by 4 bases and J by 4 bases, and 8 bases separated the two germline ends. The CDR3 consists of 13 residues. The CDR3, as DNA: TGTGCCTGGACAGGGTTCGGGGCCAACGTCCTGACTTTC. This translates into CAWTGFGANVLTF.

The chain carries TRBV25-1 and TRBJ2-4; unclear D gene. V was shortened by 1 base and J by 6 bases, with 10 bases between the two germline ends. Germline V CDR1 and CDR2: MGHDK, SYGVNS. The CDR3 spans 14 residues. The CDR3 coding sequence is TGTGCCAGCAGTGAATCAGGTCAGCCAAACATTCAGTACTTC. It translates to CASSESGQPNIQYF. Variable domain in full (rest from reference TRBV25-1 and TRBJ2-4): EADIYQTPRYLVIGTGKKITLECSQTMGHDKMYWYQQDPGMELHLIHYSYGVNSTEKGDLSSESTVSRIRTEHFPLTLESARPSHTSQYLCASSESGQPNIQYFGAGTRLSVL.

This sequence joins TRBV29-1 and TRBJ2-3, with 14 bases that match TRBD2. The CDR3 has 16 residues. The J segment lost 5 bases and the V segment lost 8 bases, leaving 12 bases of the junction unmatched. Germline CDR1 reads SQVTM; CDR2 reads ANQGSEA. The CDR3 sequence: CSILKGLAGVGDTQYF. The CDR3 bases are TGCAGCATCCTCAAGGGACTAGCGGGAGTTGGAGATACGCAGTATTTT.

J is TRBJ1-1 and V is TRBV19, with D perhaps matching TRBD1 (5 bases). The CDR3 consists of 14 residues. V gave up 1 base and J gave up 7 bases, with 13 bases separating them. Germline CDR1 LNHDA, CDR2 SQIVND (reference sequence). The CDR3 sequence is CASSIGDGGLEAFF. The CDR3 region has the DNA TGTGCCAGTAGTATAGGCGACGGGGGACTTGAAGCTTTCTTT.

J is TRBJ1-4 and V is TRBV6-5; 8 bases match TRBD1. With 6 bases clipped from V and 3 bases from J, the junction kept 3 bases outside the gene matches. CDR3 size: 14 residues. Germline V gives CDR1 MNHEY, CDR2 SVGAGI. CDR3 bases: TGTGCCAGCAGCGCGACAGGGGCTAATGAAAAACTGTTTTTT. Its protein product is CASSATGANEKLFF.

This clone appeared a few times. This rearrangement joins TRBV19 to TRBJ2-2; TRBD1 matches at 8 bases. This CDR3 is 16 amino acids long. The V segment lost 5 bases and the J segment 4 bases; nucleotides outside the gene matches: 9. CDR1 LNHDA and CDR2 SQIVND come from the germline V gene (reference sequence). CDR3 protein: CASSFSWQGATGELFF. The CDR3, as DNA: TGTGCCAGTAGTTTTAGTTGGCAGGGGGCCACCGGGGAGCTGTTTTTT. Full variable domain (outside the CDR3, taken from reference TRBV19 and TRBJ2-2): DGGITQSPKYLFRKEGQNVTLSCEQNLNHDAMYWYRQDPGQGLRLIYYSQIVNDFQKGDIAEGYSVSREKKESFPLTVTSAQKNPTAFYLCASSFSWQGATGELFFGEGSRLTVL.

The rearrangement joins TRBV30 to TRBJ2-7, with 9 bases that match TRBD1. J was trimmed by 2 bases and V by 3 bases; bases with no gene match: 17. CDR3 length: 18 amino acids. The germline V gene encodes CDR1 GTSNPN and CDR2 SVGIG (reference sequence). This chain's CDR3 is CAWRDISGTGLRAYEQYF. In DNA form, the CDR3 reads TGTGCCTGGAGGGATATTTCCGGGACAGGGCTAAGGGCCTACGAGCAGTACTTC.

This chain links TRBV19 with TRBJ2-7; TRBD2 is a possible D gene (5 bases). Germline loops: CDR1 LNHDA, CDR2 SQIVND (reference sequence). V was trimmed by 4 bases and J by 6 bases, leaving 13 bases between them. The CDR3 has 13 residues. The CDR3 DNA is TGTGCCAGTAGTAGGTCTCGAGGAGGCGAGCAGTACTTC. Its protein is CASSRSRGGEQYF.

The chain uses TRBV19 and TRBJ1-5; D not certain. The CDR3 is 13 residues long. CDR1 and CDR2 (germline): LNHDA, SQIVND (reference sequence). With 2 bases removed from V and 4 bases from J, the gap between germline ends came to 6 bases. In DNA form, the CDR3 reads TGTGCCAGTAGTATACAGAAGAATCAGCCCCAGCATTTT. This codes for CASSIQKNQPQHF.

The chain has TRBV14 and TRBJ1-1; unclear D gene. The CDR3 runs 16 residues. Trimming took off 3 bases at V and 1 base at J, with 15 bases between the two ends. Germline CDR1 SGHDN, CDR2 FVKESK. The CDR3 loop reads CASSHGDHKANTEAFF. DNA of the CDR3: TGTGCCAGCAGCCACGGAGACCACAAGGCGAACACTGAAGCTTTCTTT.

This chain links TRBV5-5 with TRBJ1-5; D is perhaps TRBD1 (6 bases). The CDR3 totals 14 residues. Trimming shortened V by 4 bases and J by 5 bases, and 13 bases separated the two germline ends. The germline CDR1 and CDR2 sequences are SGHKS and YYEKEE (reference sequence). This CDR3 reads CASSRNREDQPQHF. The CDR3 nucleotides read TGTGCCAGCAGCCGAAACAGGGAAGATCAGCCCCAGCATTTT.

The rearrangement uses TRBV10-3 and TRBJ2-3; 8 nucleotides align to TRBD1. Trimming took 7 bases from V and 2 from J; bases not matched to a gene: 5. This CDR3 spans 14 amino acids. Germline V lookup: CDR1 ENHRY, CDR2 SYGVKD. This CDR3 is CAITGQGYTDTQYF. CDR3 sequence (DNA): TGTGCCATCACCGGACAGGGATACACAGATACGCAGTATTTT.